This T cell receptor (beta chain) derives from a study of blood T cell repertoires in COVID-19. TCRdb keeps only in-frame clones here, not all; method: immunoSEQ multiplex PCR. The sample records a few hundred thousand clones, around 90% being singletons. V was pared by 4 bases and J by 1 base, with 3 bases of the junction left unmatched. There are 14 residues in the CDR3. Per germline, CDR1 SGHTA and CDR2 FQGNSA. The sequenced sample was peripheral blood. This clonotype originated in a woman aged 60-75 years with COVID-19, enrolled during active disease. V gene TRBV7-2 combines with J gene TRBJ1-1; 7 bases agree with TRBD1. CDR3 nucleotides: TGTGCCAGCAGCTCGGGACAGAGGAACACTGAAGCTTTCTTT. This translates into CASSSGQRNTEAFF. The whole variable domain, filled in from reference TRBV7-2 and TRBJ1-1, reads GAGVSQSPSNKVTEKGKDVELRCDPISGHTALYWYRQSLGQGLEFLIYFQGNSAPDKSGLPSDRFSAERTGGSVSTLTIQRTQQEDSAVYLCASSSGQRNTEAFFGQGTRLTVV.